This T cell receptor (beta chain) was sequenced for a study of cytomegalovirus exposure and HLA in healthy donors. On this clone: Its antigen is currently unknown.

Findings of the study overall: Data from an earlier analysis indicated that most TCR beta V segments were productive either about 87% or about 30% of the time. Most subjects had HLA-A and HLA-B alleles reportedly predicted accurately by TCR beta sequences.

The PCR employed 60 Vbeta primers together with 13 Jbeta primers. Method: immunoSEQ multiplex PCR; TCRdb's copy keeps in-frame clones and lacks some. The sample has 150,000 to 200,000 clones; almost 80% are singletons. With 4 bases clipped from V and 6 bases from J, the junction kept 3 bases outside the gene matches. This CDR3 comprises 15 residues. Germline V gene sequence: CDR1 LGHNA, CDR2 YSLEER. The receptor was derived from a young man in good health and CMV-seropositive. The chain couples TRBV4-3 to TRBJ2-1; TRBD2 matches at 13 bases. The sequenced material came from PBMCs. This CDR3 is CASSRGLAGVNEQFF. Written as DNA, the CDR3 is TGCGCCAGCAGCCGAGGACTAGCGGGAGTCAATGAGCAGTTCTTC.